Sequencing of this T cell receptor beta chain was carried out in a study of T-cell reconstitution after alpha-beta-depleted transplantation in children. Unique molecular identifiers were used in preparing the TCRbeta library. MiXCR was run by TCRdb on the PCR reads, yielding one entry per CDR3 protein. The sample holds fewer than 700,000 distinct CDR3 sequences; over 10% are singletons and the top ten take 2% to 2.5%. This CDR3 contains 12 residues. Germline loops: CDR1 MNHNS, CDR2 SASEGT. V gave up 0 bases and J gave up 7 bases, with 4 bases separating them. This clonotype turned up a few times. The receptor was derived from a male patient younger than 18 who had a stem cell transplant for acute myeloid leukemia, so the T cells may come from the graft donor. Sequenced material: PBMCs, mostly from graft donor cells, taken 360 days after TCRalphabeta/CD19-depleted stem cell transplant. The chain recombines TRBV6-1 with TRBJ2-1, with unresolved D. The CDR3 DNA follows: TGTGCCAGCAGTGAAGCGCGGAATGAGCAGTTCTTC. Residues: CASSEARNEQFF.